This T cell receptor beta chain was sequenced for a study of T cell clonality in common variable immunodeficiency. Heparinized whole blood, roughly 4.5 to 9 ml, came from each donor. This CDR3 is 14 amino acids long. The germline V and J ends were trimmed by 1 base and 10 bases, with 11 bases remaining between them. Per the germline V gene, CDR1 is SEHNR and CDR2 is FQNEAQ (reference sequence). The table came from immunoSEQ multiplex PCR; TCRdb's copy has only in-frame clones and leaves some out. The data show 42,000 or so clones, with none appearing a single time. Many counts were recorded for this clone. The read is 3 residues too short to cover the CDR3 end, so that end is filled in from the germline J gene.

The J gene is TRBJ1-6, the V gene TRBV7-9; no definite D call. This clonotype was obtained from a person aged 18-69 years in good health. Input material: peripheral blood mononuclear cells. The CDR3 here is CASSLEQYGSPLHF. The sequenced CDR3 bases are TGTGCCAGCAGCTTAGAACAGTATGGATCACCC.